One and the same sample provided the 23 T cell receptor beta chains below, sequenced in a study of vaccination and CD4 T cells after COVID-19 (dated by TCRdb to 2021 to 2024). These receptors' antigens are unknown. The treatment or condition label for this specimen denotes: roughly ten-day PBMC culture with coronavirus spike peptide pools or control peptides (ViraFEST assay). Libraries were prepared through PCR. The reads were generated on an Illumina iSeq 100. DNA from cultured CD4+ T cells underwent TCR sequencing with the Oncomine TCR Beta short-read assay at the Johns Hopkins FTIC core. TCRdb reran the public reads through fastp at Q25 and MiXCR, keeping productive beta chains. Each entry merges the rows of one CDR3 protein and shows their most common DNA and genes. A total of 8,000 to 9,500 distinct CDR3 sequences appear in this sample, roughly 24% of them only once. The top ten hold about 20% of the sample.

Sequencing was carried out using cultured CD4+ T cells from blood. These receptors were collected from a human donor with COVID-19.

The chain recombines TRBV9 with TRBJ1-1, with a weak D call TRBD1 (5 bases). The CDR3 has 16 amino acids. With 1 base removed from V and 3 bases from J, the gap between germline ends came to 16 bases. CDR1 and CDR2 from the germline V gene are SGDLS and YYNGEE. CDR3: CASSVSPGRGDTEAFF. The CDR3 region has the DNA TGTGCCAGCAGCGTATCCCCTGGACGGGGGGACACTGAAGCTTTCTTT. The full variable domain, completed using reference TRBV9 and TRBJ1-1, is DSGVTQTPKHLITATGQRVTLRCSPRSGDLSVYWYQQSLDQGLQFLIQYYNGEERAKGNILERFSAQQFPDLHSELNLSSLELGDSALYFCASSVSPGRGDTEAFFGQGTRLTVV.

This clonotype was detected only a few times. This chain uses TRBV5-4 with TRBJ2-5; D may be TRBD1 (5 bases). The germline V gene encodes CDR1 SGHNT and CDR2 YYREEE (reference sequence). V was clipped by 2 bases and J by 5 bases, with 10 bases between them. The CDR3 contains 13 residues. CDR3 DNA: TGTGCCAGCAGCTTACCAGGGTCGGAGACCCAGTACTTC. It is translated as CASSLPGSETQYF.

This clonotype was seen a few times. The chain has TRBV5-8 and TRBJ1-1; 11 bases are a match to TRBD1. This CDR3 contains 15 residues. The germline CDR1 and CDR2 sequences are SGHTS and YDEGEE. J was trimmed by 4 bases and V by 0 bases; bases with no gene match: 2. DNA for the CDR3: TGTGCCAGCAGCTTGGCCGGGACAGGGGGCACTGAAGCTTTCTTT. As protein: CASSLAGTGGTEAFF.

This clonotype turned up a few times. This rearrangement joins TRBV7-3 to TRBJ2-5; D tentatively fits TRBD1 or TRBD2 (5 bases each). V dropped 4 bases and J dropped 2 bases, with 17 bases sitting between them. CDR3 length: 16 amino acids. From germline, CDR1 is SGHTA and CDR2 FQGTGA. CDR3: CASSSRTGDGQETQYF. Here the CDR3 DNA reads TGTGCCAGCAGCTCCAGAACCGGGGACGGTCAAGAGACCCAGTACTTC. The full variable domain, with the rest looked up from reference TRBV7-3 and TRBJ2-5, is GAGVSQTPSNKVTEKGKYVELRCDPISGHTALYWYRQSLGQGPEFLIYFQGTGAADDSGLPNDRFFAVRPEGSVSTLKIQRTERGDSAVYLCASSSRTGDGQETQYFGPGTRLLVL.

This sequence joins TRBV7-3 and TRBJ1-2; TRBD1 agrees at 8 bases. Germline values: CDR1 SGHTA, CDR2 FQGTGA. J gave up 8 bases and V 5 bases, and 7 bases lay outside the gene matches. CDR3 length: 13 residues. CDR3 in amino acids: CASSPGQGGGYTF. DNA for the CDR3: TGTGCCAGCAGCCCCGGACAGGGAGGGGGCTACACCTTC.

This chain links TRBV5-1 with TRBJ1-2; possible D gene TRBD1, 6 bases. The germline V gene has CDR1 SGHRS and CDR2 YFSETQ. With 3 bases removed from V and 6 bases from J, the gap between germline ends came to 24 bases. The CDR3 has 17 residues. The CDR3 DNA reads TGCGCCAGCAGCTCGGGGGGCCTCGGGTCAGTTCCTCATGGCTACACCTTC. It encodes CASSSGGLGSVPHGYTF.

The chain is built from TRBV10-2 and TRBJ2-4; D gene uncertain. This CDR3 spans 17 amino acids. Germline CDR1 and CDR2: WSHSY and SAAADI. The germline V and J ends were trimmed by 2 bases and 2 bases, with 16 bases remaining between them. As DNA, the CDR3 is TGCGCCAGCAGTGAGGACGACTCCTCAGGAACCAAAAACATTCAGTACTTC. Residues: CASSEDDSSGTKNIQYF.

By sample share, this clonotype is medium-sized (0.01 to 0.1%). The CDR3 here is CASSLSGVGGYTF. The DNA for the CDR3 is TGTGCCAGCAGCTTATCAGGGGTTGGTGGCTACACCTTC. This chain joins TRBV7-2 and TRBJ1-2; tentative D call: TRBD1 (6 bases). This CDR3 region has 13 residues. V shed 2 bases and J shed 7 bases, with 11 bases lying between them. Germline V CDR1 and CDR2: SGHTA, FQGNSA.

This clonotype has more than one count but fewer than ten. The gene calls are TRBV30 and TRBJ1-5; D unresolved. The germline V gene encodes CDR1 GTSNPN and CDR2 SVGIG (reference sequence). The CDR3 is made up of 13 amino acids. V was shortened by 0 bases and J by 5 bases, with 8 bases between the two germline ends. The CDR3 reads CAWSVAGDQPQHF. For the CDR3, the DNA is TGTGCCTGGAGTGTAGCAGGAGATCAGCCCCAGCATTTT.

CDR3 in DNA: TGTGCCACCAGCAGAGATAAGAGGCACAATGAGCAGTTCTTC. Protein: CATSRDKRHNEQFF. The rearrangement joins TRBV15 to TRBJ2-1, with D unclear. V dropped 0 bases and J dropped 5 bases, with 8 bases sitting between them. Germline CDR1 and CDR2: LNHNV and YYDKDF (reference sequence). CDR3 length: 14 residues.

This clonotype has more than one count but fewer than ten. This sequence joins TRBV20-1 and TRBJ1-2, with unresolved D. CDR3 length equals 15 residues. Trimming pared 1 base from V and 8 bases from J, leaving 20 bases between. Germline V gene data show CDR1 as DFQATT and CDR2 as SNEGSKA (reference sequence). As DNA, the CDR3 is TGCAGTGCTAGAGGGAGAATGGGCCAGACTTGGGGCTACACCTTC. The encoded protein is CSARGRMGQTWGYTF.

This clonotype was counted once. V gene TRBV2 combines with J gene TRBJ1-2, with TRBD1 as a possible D gene (5 bases). The CDR3 is made up of 15 amino acids. V was cut by 0 bases and J by 8 bases, with 16 bases left in between. Per germline, CDR1 SNHLY and CDR2 FYNNEI. The DNA for the CDR3 is TGTGCCAGCAGTGAAGCTCGTGGGGACCTTCGGGGCTACACCTTC. Its translation is CASSEARGDLRGYTF.

This clonotype was detected only a few times. The V call is TRBV6-1, the J call TRBJ2-3; possibly TRBD1 for D (7 bases). Per the germline V gene, CDR1 is MNHNS and CDR2 is SASEGT. The germline V and J ends were trimmed by 11 bases and 3 bases, with 18 bases remaining between them. CDR3 length equals 14 residues. The CDR3 loop reads CAVRGASGTDTQYF. CDR3 nucleotides: TGTGCCGTCAGGGGGGCGAGTGGGACAGATACGCAGTATTTT.

This clonotype rates as medium-sized. The J gene is TRBJ2-2, the V gene TRBV6-1; D is ambiguous. The CDR3 has 16 residues. Germline CDR1 is MNHNS and CDR2 is SASEGT. Trimming took 0 bases from V and 0 from J, leaving 8 bases between them. The CDR3 DNA is TGTGCCAGCAGTGAAGCGGCTAGTACGAACACCGGGGAGCTGTTTTTT. This gives the protein CASSEAASTNTGELFF.

This clonotype is labeled medium-sized. V and J are TRBV6-5 and TRBJ1-2, with 7 bases identical to TRBD1. This CDR3 comprises 15 residues. Germline values: CDR1 MNHEY, CDR2 SVGAGI. After removal of 0 bases from V and 3 bases from J, the junction contained 4 bases not matched to a gene. In DNA form, the CDR3 reads TGTGCCAGCAGTTACTCCCAGGGGGATCACTATGGCTACACCTTC. The encoded protein is CASSYSQGDHYGYTF.

The CDR3 region is CSALTRAHALETQYF. As DNA, the CDR3 is TGCAGTGCCCTAACCCGGGCCCATGCACTCGAGACCCAGTACTTC. The V call is TRBV20-1, the J call TRBJ2-5; D remains ambiguous. V lost 6 bases to trimming and J lost 5 bases, with 22 bases between them. Looked up from germline, CDR1 is DFQATT and CDR2 is SNEGSKA (reference sequence). The length of the CDR3 is 15 residues.

This clonotype showed up just a few times. This chain links TRBV20-1 with TRBJ1-2; D may be TRBD1 (5 bases). Per germline, CDR1 DFQATT and CDR2 SNEGSKA (reference sequence). The CDR3 has 13 residues. Trimming removed 3 bases at V and 5 bases at J, with 13 bases between. The CDR3 is CSASDSVGYGYTF. The CDR3 DNA reads TGCAGTGCTAGCGACAGCGTAGGATATGGCTACACCTTC.

This clonotype was seen a handful of times. An end of the junction does not agree with germline; a read error may underlie this. The V gene is TRBV7-9, the J gene TRBJ2-7; possibly TRBD2 for D (6 bases). Germline CDR1 is SEHNR and CDR2 is FQNEAQ (reference sequence). The CDR3 runs to 12 residues. The CDR3 nucleotides read TGTGCCAGCACCGGGCGGGACCCCGAGGAGTACTTC. It specifies CASTGRDPEEYF.

The chain has TRBV6-2 or TRBV6-3 and TRBJ2-1, with D unclear. The V gene lost 7 bases and the J gene lost 11 bases, with 15 bases spanning the gap. CDR3 size: 12 residues. CDR1 and CDR2 (germline): MNHEY, SVGEGT. The CDR3 loop reads CASTKGRIQQFF. The CDR3 nucleotides are TGTGCCAGCACCAAAGGACGGATTCAGCAGTTCTTC.

This chain links TRBV28 with TRBJ2-7, with D perhaps TRBD1 (6 bases). There are 13 residues in the CDR3. Germline-derived CDR1 and CDR2 are MDHEN and SYDVKM. Trimming pared 4 bases from V and 3 bases from J, leaving 10 bases between. CDR3 residues: CASSYGGLYEQYF. Here the CDR3 DNA reads TGTGCCAGCAGTTATGGGGGCCTCTACGAGCAGTACTTC.

A few counts support this clonotype. The rearrangement joins TRBV7-2 to TRBJ2-3; TRBD2 agrees at 10 bases. Trimming at V came to 4 bases and at J to 4 bases, leaving 8 bases not matched to a gene. CDR3 length equals 16 residues. Per germline, CDR1 SGHTA and CDR2 FQGNSA. The CDR3 protein is CASSSIAGGRSDTQYF. The CDR3 DNA follows: TGTGCCAGCAGCTCCATAGCGGGGGGCAGGTCAGATACGCAGTATTTT.

This clonotype occurred a few times. V gene TRBV20-1 combines with J gene TRBJ2-1; 11 bases match TRBD2. Per germline, CDR1 DFQATT and CDR2 SNEGSKA (reference sequence). The CDR3 length is 14 residues. Trimming took 3 bases from V and 8 from J; bases not matched to a gene: 6. The CDR3 region is CSASRLAGRYEQFF. CDR3 sequence (DNA): TGCAGTGCTAGCCGACTAGCGGGGAGGTATGAGCAGTTCTTC.

This clonotype has just a few counts. The gene calls are TRBV20-1 and TRBJ2-7; possible D gene TRBD2, 5 bases. Per the germline V gene, CDR1 is DFQATT and CDR2 is SNEGSKA (reference sequence). This CDR3 contains 11 residues. Trimming shortened V by 5 bases and J by 6 bases, and 11 bases separated the two germline ends. The CDR3 loop reads CSAPSEVEQYF. For the CDR3, the DNA is TGCAGTGCTCCTTCGGAGGTCGAGCAGTACTTC.